This record covers a single T cell receptor (beta chain). PCR amplification relied on 60 Vbeta primers (plus 13 Jbeta primers). Authors' data handling: Later, an analysis found 65 million to 85 million unique TCR beta chains, and approximately 10 million of these were shared. Generated by immunoSEQ multiplex PCR, the TCRdb table keeps only in-frame clones and is missing some. D and trimming come from the DNA, and the V and J calls and clone size come from that table. In the table there are about 180,000 clones, 77% of which are singletons. These data are taken from a study of cytomegalovirus exposure and HLA in healthy donors. This sequence originates from a young woman in good health and CMV-seropositive. Sequencing used PBMCs.

This CDR3 reads CATGSSGSIDAYNEQFF. In nucleotides, the CDR3 is TGCGCCACGGGGAGTAGCGGATCTATAGACGCCTACAATGAGCAGTTCTTC. V and J are TRBV10-1 and TRBJ2-1, with D tentatively TRBD2 (6 bases). Germline V gene data show CDR1 as WNHNN and CDR2 as SYGVQD (reference sequence). This CDR3 is 17 amino acids long. The ends were cut back, 10 bases at V and 2 bases at J, with 24 bases in the middle.